These 14 T cell receptor beta chains came from one sample sequenced in a study of T cells in Graves' hyperthyroidism and ophthalmopathy. Amplified regions were TCR beta CDR3 sequences from RNA transcripts. Using the HTBI primer set, a first-round RT-PCR was run on the TCR CDR3. TCRdb ran MiXCR on the multiplex PCR reads and lists one entry per CDR3 protein. This sample has a few hundred thousand distinct CDR3 sequences, with about 14% found just once. Source material: blood. The receptors derive from a woman under 40 with Graves' ophthalmopathy.

This CDR3 reads CASSVASKGDTDTQYF. CDR3 sequence (DNA): TGTGCCAGCAGCGTAGCTTCCAAGGGAGACACAGATACGCAGTATTTT. This chain connects TRBV9 to TRBJ2-3; possible D gene TRBD2, 5 bases. This CDR3 contains 16 residues. Trimming cost V 0 bases and J 2 bases, with 13 bases left between them. CDR1 and CDR2 (germline): SGDLS, YYNGEE.

Turning to this clonotype: Possible read error: a much larger clone is one base away. The genes are TRBV9 and TRBJ2-7, with TRBD1 matching 9 bases. From germline, CDR1 is SGDLS and CDR2 YYNGEE. This CDR3 contains 14 residues. V lost 4 bases to trimming and J lost 4 bases; unmatched junction nucleotides: 6. DNA for the CDR3: TGTGCCAGCAGCCCAGGGACAGGGAAATACGAGCAGTACTTC. This codes for CASSPGTGKYEQYF.

This chain's CDR3 is CASSLSGTDPYGYTF. CDR3 DNA sequence: TGTGCCAGCAGCTTATCCGGGACAGATCCCTATGGCTACACCTTC. The rearrangement links TRBV7-3 to TRBJ1-2; TRBD1 aligns across 7 bases. The V and J ends lost 2 bases and 4 bases, in that order; junction bases with no gene match: 7. CDR3 length: 15 residues. Germline V gene data show CDR1 as SGHTA and CDR2 as FQGTGA.

This clonotype was counted ten times or more. The V and J genes are TRBV18 and TRBJ2-7; possible D gene TRBD1, 6 bases. Germline V gives CDR1 KGHSH, CDR2 LQKENI. The CDR3 covers 14 residues. V was clipped by 3 bases and J by 3 bases, with 12 bases between them. This chain's CDR3 is CASSPPGQVYEQYF. The CDR3 bases are TGTGCCAGCTCACCCCCGGGACAAGTCTACGAGCAGTACTTC.

This clonotype was observed many times. V is TRBV12-3 or TRBV12-4 and J is TRBJ1-2; 8 bases fit TRBD1. J was trimmed by 8 bases and V by 5 bases; bases with no gene match: 7. This CDR3 has 13 amino acids. CDR3 in amino acids: CASSQIQGAGYTF. The CDR3 nucleotides read TGTGCCAGCAGTCAGATCCAGGGGGCCGGCTACACCTTC.

This clonotype was seen a handful of times. The chain combines TRBV30 with TRBJ1-1; D unresolved. The CDR3 has 12 amino acids. The germline V and J ends were trimmed by 3 bases and 5 bases, with 10 bases remaining between them. Per germline, CDR1 GTSNPN and CDR2 SVGIG (reference sequence). The CDR3 bases are TGTGCCTGGAGCGGAGAATGGACTGAAGCTTTCTTT. It is translated as CAWSGEWTEAFF. Using reference TRBV30 and TRBJ1-1 for the parts outside the CDR3, the full variable domain is SQTIHQWPATLVQPVGSPLSLECTVEGTSNPNLYWYRQAAGRGLQLLFYSVGIGQISSEVPQNLSASRPQDRQFILSSKKLLLSDSGFYLCAWSGEWTEAFFGQGTRLTVV.

This clonotype was seen a few times. V and J are TRBV5-6 and TRBJ2-1; 9 positions agree with TRBD1. This CDR3 is built from 15 residues. With V trimmed by 4 bases and J by 8 bases, 10 bases remained unmatched. Germline values: CDR1 SGHDT, CDR2 YYEEEE. Written as DNA, the CDR3 is TGTGCCAGCAGCCCGTCCCGGGACAGGGTTGATGAGCAGTTCTTC. Protein sequence: CASSPSRDRVDEQFF.

The sample holds many counts of this clonotype. V and J are TRBV11-2 and TRBJ2-7; TRBD2 matches 8 bases. Trimming cost V 5 bases and J 4 bases; bases outside gene matches: 7. The CDR3 loop spans 14 amino acids. The germline CDR1 and CDR2 sequences are SGHAT and FQNNGV. Here the CDR3 reads CASSARGAKYEQYF. CDR3 nucleotide sequence: TGTGCCAGCAGCGCGCGGGGGGCCAAATACGAGCAGTACTTC.

This clonotype was picked up many times. The rearrangement joins TRBV28 to TRBJ1-6; D is perhaps TRBD1 (5 bases). CDR1 is MDHEN and CDR2 is SYDVKM in the germline V gene. Trimming pared 6 bases from V and 8 bases from J, leaving 20 bases between. This CDR3 has 16 residues. The CDR3 nucleotides read TGTGCCAGCAGGGGCAAGGCGGGACGGATCTATTCACCCCTCCACTTT. Its translation is CASRGKAGRIYSPLHF.

This clonotype appeared once. Because the CDR3 is missing its conserved closing phenylalanine or tryptophan, this is likely a read error. The V call is TRBV7-6, the J call TRBJ2-5, with D tentatively TRBD1 (5 bases). Germline V CDR1 and CDR2: SGHVS, FNYEAQ. The V end was cut by 4 bases, the J end by 5 bases, with 17 bases between. The CDR3 is 15 amino acids. The chain's CDR3 is CASSSPLKPGETQYS. The CDR3 region has the DNA TGTGCCAGCAGCTCCCCGCTGAAGCCAGGGGAGACCCAGTACTCC.

This chain joins TRBV12-3 or TRBV12-4 and TRBJ1-1; TRBD1 matches 9 bases. This CDR3 comprises 14 residues. V dropped 4 bases and J dropped 7; count of bases not matched to a gene: 7. CDR3: CASSSLTGGGEAFF. The CDR3, as DNA: TGTGCCAGCAGTTCCTTGACAGGGGGAGGTGAAGCTTTCTTT.

This clonotype has at least ten counts. V and J are TRBV7-9 and TRBJ1-1; the D is unclear. The CDR3 extends over 12 amino acids. V was shortened by 6 bases and J by 7 bases, with 12 bases between the two germline ends. Germline V gene sequence: CDR1 SEHNR, CDR2 FQNEAQ (reference sequence). As DNA, the CDR3 is TGTGCCAGCAGACCCGGACGGGATGAAGCTTTCTTT. Encoded protein: CASRPGRDEAFF.

This clonotype was detected ten times or more. This rearrangement joins TRBV7-3 to TRBJ2-2, with D possibly TRBD2 on 6 matching bases. V shed 2 bases and J shed 4 bases, with 11 bases lying between them. The CDR3 has 15 amino acids. In germline, CDR1 is SGHTA, CDR2 FQGTGA. The DNA for the CDR3 is TGTGCCAGCAGCTTAGTTCGGGGGACCACCGGGGAGCTGTTTTTT. It yields the protein CASSLVRGTTGELFF.

The sample holds many counts of this clonotype. The chain has TRBV20-1 and TRBJ2-7, with D possibly being TRBD2 (5 bases). The CDR3 has 13 residues. CDR1 DFQATT and CDR2 SNEGSKA come from the germline V gene (reference sequence). The V and J ends lost 1 base and 1 base respectively, with 8 bases between them. CDR3 nucleotides: TGCAGTGCTAGAGCCAGCGGATCCTACGAGCAGTACTTC. This encodes CSARASGSYEQYF.